These 31 T cell receptor beta chains came from one sample sequenced in a study of cytomegalovirus exposure and HLA in healthy donors (dated by TCRdb to 2016 to 2017). Library prep was done by the immunoSEQ multiplex PCR assay. A mixture of 60 forward primers for TCR Vbeta segments and 13 reverse primers for TCR Jbeta segments was used in the multiplex PCR. The table comes from immuneACCESS by way of TCRdb, which keeps in-frame sequences with V and J called. Part of the clones is missing from these tables; in studies checked, under half for an unresolved V gene and the rest for unknown reasons. This sample has 150,000 to 200,000 clones in its table, and roughly 83% of those were observed once. 0.26% of the sample is in the top ten clones. Sequencing was done on a sample of PBMCs. Receptors were obtained from a boy aged 5 to 17 in good health and CMV-seronegative.

This clone was detected only once. The chain is built from TRBV2 and TRBJ2-7; D not resolved. Germline CDR1 is SNHLY and CDR2 is FYNNEI. The V gene lost 5 bases and the J gene lost 6 bases, with 14 bases spanning the gap. The CDR3 has 13 amino acids. The CDR3 DNA reads as TGTGCCAGCAGTAATTATAAGACTCTCGAGCAGTACTTC. Translating it yields CASSNYKTLEQYF.

With regard to this clone: Other DNA sequences in this sample translate to the same CDR3. V usage is TRBV27 and J usage is TRBJ1-5; D possibly corresponds to TRBD1 (5 bases). Trimming left V 5 bases short and J 7 bases short, with 9 bases between. Germline-derived CDR1 and CDR2 are MNHEY and SMNVEV (reference sequence). This CDR3 region has 12 residues. The CDR3 DNA reads TGTGCCAGCAGTGCGGGGGGACAGCCCCAGCATTTT. Its translation: CASSAGGQPQHF.

The rearrangement joins TRBV29-1 to TRBJ1-5; possibly TRBD1 for D (6 bases). V lost 7 bases to trimming and J lost 5 bases, with 15 bases between them. The CDR3 loop spans 13 amino acids. Germline CDR1 SQVTM, CDR2 ANQGSEA. Here the CDR3 DNA reads TGCAGCGGAGAGGCAGGGGAGTATCAGCCCCAGCATTTT. It is translated as CSGEAGEYQPQHF. The variable domain in full, with the rest retrieved from reference TRBV29-1 and TRBJ1-5, is SAVISQKPSRDICQRGTSLTIQCQVDSQVTMMFWYRQQPGQSLTLIATANQGSEATYESGFVIDKFPISRPNLTFSTLTVSNMSPEDSSIYLCSGEAGEYQPQHFGDGTRLSIL.

This chain uses TRBV5-1 with TRBJ1-6, with D uncertain. The V end lost 2 bases, the J end lost 7 bases, and 16 bases lay between the germline ends. The CDR3 sequence is 16 residues long. The V gene's germline CDR1 is SGHRS and CDR2 YFSETQ. In DNA form, the CDR3 reads TGCGCCAGCAGCTTAACCCCTACCTCGGGGAATTCACCCCTCCACTTT. Residues: CASSLTPTSGNSPLHF.

For this clone: Germline is not matched at one junction end, which may reflect a read error. This sequence joins TRBV7-9 and TRBJ1-2, with TRBD1 matching 7 bases. The CDR3 consists of 13 residues. Looked up from germline, CDR1 is SEHNR and CDR2 is FQNEAQ (reference sequence). CDR3 in DNA: TGTTCCAGCAGCACCCGGACAGGCTATGGCTACACCTTC. This sequence encodes CSSSTRTGYGYTF.

This chain connects TRBV13 to TRBJ1-2, with unresolved D. The CDR3 is made up of 16 amino acids. Trimming cost V 0 bases and J 6 bases, with 17 bases left between them. Looked up from germline, CDR1 is PRHDT and CDR2 is FYEKMQ (reference sequence). The CDR3 DNA reads as TGTGCCAGCAGCTTAGGCAATGGAGGCGATCAGGATGGCTACACCTTC. It is translated as CASSLGNGGDQDGYTF.

V usage is TRBV7-8 and J usage is TRBJ1-5, with 8 positions matching TRBD1. J lost 4 bases, V lost 5 bases, and 4 bases had no gene match. This CDR3 has 14 residues. Per germline, CDR1 SGHVS and CDR2 FQNEAQ. CDR3 in amino acids: CASSAGQGNQPQHF. CDR3 in DNA: TGTGCCAGCAGCGCCGGACAGGGAAATCAGCCCCAGCATTTT.

This chain links TRBV6-6 with TRBJ1-2; perhaps TRBD1 as D (6 bases). The CDR3 is 13 amino acids. CDR1 and CDR2 from the germline V gene are MNHNY and SVGAGI (reference sequence). The ends were cut back, 7 bases at V and 3 bases at J, with 12 bases in the middle. The CDR3 reads CASTNREDYGYTF. Written as DNA, the CDR3 is TGTGCCAGCACTAACAGGGAAGACTATGGCTACACCTTC.

V usage is TRBV4-1 and J usage is TRBJ2-1; no firm D call. This CDR3 has 14 residues. Germline values: CDR1 MGHRA, CDR2 YSYEKL. V shed 0 bases and J shed 7 bases, with 10 bases lying between them. The chain's CDR3 is CASSQEVADNEQFF. Here the CDR3 DNA reads TGCGCCAGCAGCCAAGAAGTAGCAGATAATGAGCAGTTCTTC.

V and J are TRBV9 and TRBJ2-3, with 11 bases aligning to TRBD2. This CDR3 comprises 18 residues. CDR1 and CDR2 from the germline V gene are SGDLS and YYNGEE. After removal of 1 base from V and 6 bases from J, the junction contained 13 bases not matched to a gene. In nucleotides, the CDR3 is TGTGCCAGCAGCGTAAGGGGGACGTTGGGACTAGCGGACGATACGCAGTATTTT. As protein: CASSVRGTLGLADDTQYF. Full variable domain (rest looked up from reference TRBV9 and TRBJ2-3): DSGVTQTPKHLITATGQRVTLRCSPRSGDLSVYWYQQSLDQGLQFLIQYYNGEERAKGNILERFSAQQFPDLHSELNLSSLELGDSALYFCASSVRGTLGLADDTQYFGPGTRLTVL.

The chain links TRBV27 to TRBJ1-2, with TRBD1 identical over 11 bases. Germline loops: CDR1 MNHEY, CDR2 SMNVEV (reference sequence). This CDR3 has 14 residues. With V trimmed by 8 bases and J by 7 bases, 9 bases remained unmatched. The CDR3 DNA is TGTGCCAGCGGGTCTGCGGGACAGGGGGTTGGCTACACCTTC. Translation gives CASGSAGQGVGYTF.

The chain is built from TRBV28 and TRBJ1-5; 8 nucleotides match TRBD1. CDR1 is MDHEN and CDR2 is SYDVKM in the germline V gene. CDR3 length: 15 amino acids. Trimming took 7 bases from V and 1 from J; bases not matched to a gene: 6. The CDR3 loop is CASNFHRGSNQPQHF. The CDR3, as DNA: TGTGCCAGCAATTTCCACAGGGGGAGCAATCAGCCCCAGCATTTT.

This sequence joins TRBV20-1 and TRBJ1-1, with D maybe TRBD1 (6 bases). Trimming pared 8 bases from V and 7 bases from J, leaving 14 bases between. CDR3 length: 11 residues. Germline V gene sequence: CDR1 DFQATT, CDR2 SNEGSKA (reference sequence). The CDR3 here is CSPLRTVEAFF. The CDR3 nucleotides are TGCAGTCCTTTACGGACAGTTGAAGCTTTCTTT.

The gene calls are TRBV4-3 and TRBJ2-3, with TRBD2 identical over 8 bases. Germline V gene sequence: CDR1 LGHNA, CDR2 YSLEER. After removal of 1 base from V and 6 bases from J, the junction contained 6 bases not matched to a gene. The CDR3 is made up of 15 amino acids. CDR3 in DNA: TGCGCCAGCAGCCAAGTGATGCGGGGGGCGGATACGCAGTATTTT. Protein: CASSQVMRGADTQYF.

This chain uses TRBV6-5 with TRBJ1-2, with TRBD1 matching over 8 bases. Germline V gene lookup returns CDR1 MNHEY and CDR2 SVGAGI. This CDR3 is 13 amino acids long. Trimming at V came to 1 base and at J to 8 bases, leaving 3 bases not matched to a gene. The CDR3 sequence is CASSYFDRGGYTF. CDR3 bases: TGTGCCAGCAGTTACTTCGACAGGGGCGGCTACACCTTC.

This chain connects TRBV9 to TRBJ1-2; TRBD1 aligns across 7 bases. CDR1 and CDR2 from the germline V gene are SGDLS and YYNGEE. V gave up 2 bases and J gave up 8 bases; unmatched junction bases: 9. The length of the CDR3 is 14 residues. The CDR3 here is CASSVAGGIGGYTF. The CDR3 nucleotides are TGTGCCAGCAGCGTGGCAGGGGGTATAGGAGGCTACACCTTC.

The chain uses TRBV6-5 and TRBJ2-1, with a tentative D call TRBD2 (5 bases). This CDR3 is 14 amino acids long. Trimming shortened V by 0 bases and J by 7 bases, and 10 bases separated the two germline ends. CDR1 is MNHEY and CDR2 is SVGAGI in the germline V gene. CDR3 nucleotides: TGTGCCAGCAGTTACTCGAGGGTGGGGAATGAGCAGTTCTTC. Amino acid sequence: CASSYSRVGNEQFF.

This clone has more than one count but fewer than ten. The V and J genes are TRBV18 and TRBJ1-5; TRBD1 might be the D (5 bases). Germline V lookup: CDR1 KGHSH, CDR2 LQKENI. Trimming stripped 4 bases from V and 6 bases from J, with 13 bases between. This CDR3 contains 14 residues. The DNA for the CDR3 is TGTGCCAGCTCACTTGCAGGGTCTGGTCAGCCCCAGCATTTT. Translating gives CASSLAGSGQPQHF. Full variable domain (missing parts from reference TRBV18 and TRBJ1-5): NAGVMQNPRHLVRRRGQEARLRCSPMKGHSHVYWYRQLPEEGLKFMVYLQKENIIDESGMPKERFSAEFPKEGPSILRIQQVVRGDSAAYFCASSLAGSGQPQHFGDGTRLSIL.

The chain has TRBV30 and TRBJ2-1; 9 nucleotides line up with TRBD2. Unmatched junction bases numbered 17, after V lost 5 bases and J lost 9 bases. This CDR3 is 16 amino acids long. Germline assignment: CDR1 GTSNPN and CDR2 SVGIG (reference sequence). The CDR3 DNA follows: TGTGCCTGGGGGCGGAGTAGCGGGAGAGTCTTAGGTGAGCAGTTCTTC. It encodes CAWGRSSGRVLGEQFF.

The genes are TRBV7-9 and TRBJ2-7; TRBD2 matches 11 bases. Germline V gives CDR1 SEHNR, CDR2 FQNEAQ (reference sequence). The CDR3 is made up of 15 amino acids. V trimming: 7 bases; J trimming: 6 bases; junction bases outside the gene matches: 11. The DNA for the CDR3 is TGTGCCAGCACTCCGGGGCTAGCGGGAGGTTGCGAGCAGTACTTC. This encodes CASTPGLAGGCEQYF.

The chain combines TRBV18 with TRBJ1-3; 7 bases align to TRBD1. Germline CDR1 and CDR2: KGHSH and LQKENI. The junction had 6 bases not matched to a gene; V was cut back by 6 bases and J by 1 base. This CDR3 has 15 amino acids. CDR3 region: CASSTDRLSGNTIYF. DNA for the CDR3: TGTGCCAGCTCGACGGACAGGTTGTCTGGAAACACCATATATTTT.

In this sample, this clone turned up once. The CDR3 is CATGGRGRTDTQYF. The CDR3 DNA reads TGTGCCACGGGCGGGCGGGGTCGCACAGATACGCAGTATTTT. V and J are TRBV2 and TRBJ2-3, with D possibly being TRBD2 (6 bases). CDR1 is SNHLY and CDR2 is FYNNEI in the germline V gene. This CDR3 comprises 14 residues. Deletions cut 10 bases from V and 1 base from J, with 15 bases between.

The rearrangement joins TRBV27 to TRBJ1-2; possibly TRBD1 for D (5 bases). V was trimmed by 5 bases and J by 3 bases, leaving 19 bases between them. From germline, CDR1 is MNHEY and CDR2 SMNVEV (reference sequence). The CDR3 runs 16 residues. The CDR3 loop reads CASSQIGGVNDYGYTF. The CDR3 nucleotides read TGTGCCAGCAGTCAAATCGGGGGGGTAAATGACTATGGCTACACCTTC.

This sequence joins TRBV6-1 and TRBJ2-7; tentatively, D is TRBD2 (5 bases). V was cut by 10 bases and J by 5 bases, with 12 bases left in between. Germline CDR1 MNHNS, CDR2 SASEGT. CDR3 length equals 11 residues. CDR3 loop: CATAPGNEQYF. The CDR3 DNA reads TGTGCCACAGCCCCGGGGAACGAGCAGTACTTC.

The chain is built from TRBV6-6 and TRBJ1-5, with 7 bases identical to TRBD1. There are 16 residues in the CDR3. The trim removed 6 bases at V and 1 base at J, leaving 9 bases unmatched. Germline loops: CDR1 MNHNY, CDR2 SVGAGI (reference sequence). The CDR3 DNA is TGTGCCAGCAGCTCCTTTGGACAGGACAGCAATCAGCCCCAGCATTTT. It specifies CASSSFGQDSNQPQHF.

The chain links TRBV9 to TRBJ1-1; 7 positions agree with TRBD1. This CDR3 is built from 14 residues. Germline V gene data show CDR1 as SGDLS and CDR2 as YYNGEE. Trimming cost V 3 bases and J 0 bases; bases outside gene matches: 2. In DNA, the CDR3 is TGTGCCAGCAGCGCGACAGGGATGAACACTGAAGCTTTCTTT. Translated: CASSATGMNTEAFF.

V and J are TRBV27 and TRBJ2-1, with D perhaps TRBD1 (6 bases). V gave up 5 bases and J gave up 6 bases, with 23 bases separating them. Germline values: CDR1 MNHEY, CDR2 SMNVEV (reference sequence). This CDR3 has 17 amino acids. CDR3: CASSSSRTGLVSNEQFF. The CDR3, as DNA: TGTGCCAGCAGTAGCTCCCGAACAGGGTTGGTTTCCAATGAGCAGTTCTTC.

V gene TRBV6-1 combines with J gene TRBJ2-1, with D maybe TRBD1 (5 bases). The CDR3 is made up of 15 amino acids. The germline V and J ends were trimmed by 2 bases and 9 bases, with 17 bases remaining between them. From germline, CDR1 is MNHNS and CDR2 SASEGT. The chain's CDR3 is CASSESRVPTVEQFF. The DNA for the CDR3 is TGTGCCAGCAGTGAATCCAGGGTACCCACCGTTGAGCAGTTCTTC.

This chain links TRBV9 with TRBJ1-5; no clear D gene. V was trimmed by 4 bases and J by 3 bases, leaving 8 bases between them. The CDR3 totals 13 residues. Germline V CDR1 and CDR2: SGDLS, YYNGEE. CDR3 nucleotides: TGTGCCAGCAGCCTCCGTTCCAATCAGCCCCAGCATTTT. It encodes CASSLRSNQPQHF.

This clone was observed a single time. The chain links TRBV5-1 to TRBJ1-1; the match to TRBD1 covers 7 bases. J lost 1 base, V lost 0 bases, and 0 bases had no gene match. The CDR3 totals 14 residues. The germline V gene has CDR1 SGHRS and CDR2 YFSETQ. The CDR3 DNA sequence: TGCGCCAGCAGCTTGGGGGACAGGAACACTGAAGCTTTCTTT. Its translation is CASSLGDRNTEAFF.

V usage is TRBV19 and J usage is TRBJ1-2; D not resolved. Trimming took 6 bases from V and 8 from J, leaving 25 bases between them. Germline V lookup: CDR1 LNHDA, CDR2 SQIVND (reference sequence). This CDR3 region has 16 residues. In DNA form, the CDR3 reads TGTGCCAGTAGAAGTGGTCGGGGAATACTATGGAGGGGCTACACCTTC. It is translated as CASRSGRGILWRGYTF.